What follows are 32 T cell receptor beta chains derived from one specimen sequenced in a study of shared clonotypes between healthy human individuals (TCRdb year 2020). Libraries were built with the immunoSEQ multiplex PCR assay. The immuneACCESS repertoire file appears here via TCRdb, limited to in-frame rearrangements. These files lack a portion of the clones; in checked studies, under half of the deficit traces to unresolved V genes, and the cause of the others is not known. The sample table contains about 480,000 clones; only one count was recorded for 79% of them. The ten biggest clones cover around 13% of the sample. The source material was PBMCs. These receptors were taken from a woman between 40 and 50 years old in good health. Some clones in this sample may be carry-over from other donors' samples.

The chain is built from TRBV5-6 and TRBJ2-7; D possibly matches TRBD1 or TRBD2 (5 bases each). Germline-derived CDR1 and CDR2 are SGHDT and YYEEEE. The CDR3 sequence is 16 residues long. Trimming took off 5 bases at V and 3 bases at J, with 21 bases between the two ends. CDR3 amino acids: CASRPRERFLRYEQYF. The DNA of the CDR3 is TGTGCCAGCAGGCCCAGGGAGCGCTTCCTACGCTACGAGCAGTACTTC.

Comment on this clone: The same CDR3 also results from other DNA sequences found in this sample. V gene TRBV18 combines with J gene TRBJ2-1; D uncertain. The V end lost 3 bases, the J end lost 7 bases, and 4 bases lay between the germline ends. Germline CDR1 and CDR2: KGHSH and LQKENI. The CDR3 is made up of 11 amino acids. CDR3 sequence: CASSPSNEQFF. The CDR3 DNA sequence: TGTGCCAGCTCACCGTCGAATGAGCAGTTCTTC.

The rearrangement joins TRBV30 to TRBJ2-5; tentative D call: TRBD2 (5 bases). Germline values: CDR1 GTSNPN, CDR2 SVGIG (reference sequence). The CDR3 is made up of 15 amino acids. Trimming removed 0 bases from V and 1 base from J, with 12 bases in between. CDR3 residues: CAWSVVGGGQETQYF. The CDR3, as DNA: TGTGCCTGGAGTGTGGTAGGAGGCGGCCAAGAGACCCAGTACTTC. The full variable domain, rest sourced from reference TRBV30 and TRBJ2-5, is SQTIHQWPATLVQPVGSPLSLECTVEGTSNPNLYWYRQAAGRGLQLLFYSVGIGQISSEVPQNLSASRPQDRQFILSSKKLLLSDSGFYLCAWSVVGGGQETQYFGPGTRLLVL.

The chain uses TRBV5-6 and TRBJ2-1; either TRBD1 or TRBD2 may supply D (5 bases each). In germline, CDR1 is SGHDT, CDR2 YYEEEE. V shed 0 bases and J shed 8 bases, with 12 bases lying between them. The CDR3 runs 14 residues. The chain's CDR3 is CASSLGGNGYEQFF. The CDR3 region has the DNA TGTGCCAGCAGCTTGGGGGGGAACGGATATGAGCAGTTCTTC.

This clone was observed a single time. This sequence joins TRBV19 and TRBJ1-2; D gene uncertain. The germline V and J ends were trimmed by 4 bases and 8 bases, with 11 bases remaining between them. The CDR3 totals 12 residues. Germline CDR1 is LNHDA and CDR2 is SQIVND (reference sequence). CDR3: CASSTAREGYTF. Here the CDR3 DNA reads TGTGCCAGTAGTACGGCCCGGGAGGGCTACACCTTC.

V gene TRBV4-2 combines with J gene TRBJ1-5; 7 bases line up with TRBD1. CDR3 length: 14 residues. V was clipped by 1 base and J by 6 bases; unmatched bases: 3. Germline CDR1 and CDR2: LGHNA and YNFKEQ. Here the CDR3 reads CASSQARGTQPQHF. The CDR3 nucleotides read TGTGCCAGCAGCCAAGCCAGGGGGACTCAGCCCCAGCATTTT.

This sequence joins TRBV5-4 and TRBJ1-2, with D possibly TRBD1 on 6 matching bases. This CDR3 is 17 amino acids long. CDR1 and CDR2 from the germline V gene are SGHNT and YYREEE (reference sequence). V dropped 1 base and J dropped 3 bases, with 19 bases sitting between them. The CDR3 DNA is TGTGCCAGCAGCTTGAAATCCGGGACACCCATGGACTATGGCTACACCTTC. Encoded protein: CASSLKSGTPMDYGYTF.

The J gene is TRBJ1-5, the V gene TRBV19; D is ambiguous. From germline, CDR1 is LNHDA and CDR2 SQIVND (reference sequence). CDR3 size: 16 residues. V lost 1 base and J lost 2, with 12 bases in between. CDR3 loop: CASSIVEGGGNQPQHF. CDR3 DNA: TGTGCCAGTAGTATAGTAGAGGGAGGCGGCAATCAGCCCCAGCATTTT.

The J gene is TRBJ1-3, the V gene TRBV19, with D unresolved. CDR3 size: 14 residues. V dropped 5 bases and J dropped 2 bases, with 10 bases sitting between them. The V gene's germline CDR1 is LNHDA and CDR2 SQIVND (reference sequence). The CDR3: CASSPINTGNTIYF. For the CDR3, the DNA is TGTGCCAGTAGTCCCATCAACACTGGAAACACCATATATTTT.

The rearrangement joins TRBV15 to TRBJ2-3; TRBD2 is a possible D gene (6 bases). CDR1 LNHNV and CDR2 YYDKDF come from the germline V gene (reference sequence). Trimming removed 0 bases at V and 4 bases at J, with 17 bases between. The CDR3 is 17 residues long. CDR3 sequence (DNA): TGTGCCACCAGCAGAGATGTACGGGGGAGCCTGGCAGATACGCAGTATTTT. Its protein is CATSRDVRGSLADTQYF.

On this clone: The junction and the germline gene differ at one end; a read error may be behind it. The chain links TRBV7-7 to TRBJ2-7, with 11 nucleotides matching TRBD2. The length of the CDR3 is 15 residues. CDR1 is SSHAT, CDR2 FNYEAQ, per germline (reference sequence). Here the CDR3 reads CASSPRLAGGNEQYF. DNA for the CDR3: TGTGCTAGCAGCCCCCGGCTAGCGGGAGGTAACGAGCAGTACTTC.

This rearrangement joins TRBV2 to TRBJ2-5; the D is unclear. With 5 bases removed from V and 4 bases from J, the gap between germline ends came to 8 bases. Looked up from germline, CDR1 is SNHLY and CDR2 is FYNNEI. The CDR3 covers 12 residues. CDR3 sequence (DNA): TGTGCCAGCAGTATATCAGGAGAGACCCAGTACTTC. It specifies CASSISGETQYF.

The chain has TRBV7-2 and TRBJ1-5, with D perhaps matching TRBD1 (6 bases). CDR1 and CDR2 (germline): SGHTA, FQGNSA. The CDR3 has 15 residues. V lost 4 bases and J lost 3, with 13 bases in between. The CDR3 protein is CASSWGGRNNQPQHF. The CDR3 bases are TGTGCCAGCAGCTGGGGGGGCAGAAACAATCAGCCCCAGCATTTT.

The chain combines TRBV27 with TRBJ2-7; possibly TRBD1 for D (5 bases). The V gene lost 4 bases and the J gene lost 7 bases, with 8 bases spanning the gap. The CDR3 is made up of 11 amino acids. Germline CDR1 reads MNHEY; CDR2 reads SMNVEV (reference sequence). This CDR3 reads CASSWGDEQYF. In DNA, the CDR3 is TGTGCCAGCAGTTGGGGCGATGAGCAGTACTTC.

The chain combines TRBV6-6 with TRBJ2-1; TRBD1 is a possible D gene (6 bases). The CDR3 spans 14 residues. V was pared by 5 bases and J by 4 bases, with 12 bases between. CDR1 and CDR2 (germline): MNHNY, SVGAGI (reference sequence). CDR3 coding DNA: TGTGCCAGCAGTCCGCAGGGGTCATACAATGAGCAGTTCTTC. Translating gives CASSPQGSYNEQFF.

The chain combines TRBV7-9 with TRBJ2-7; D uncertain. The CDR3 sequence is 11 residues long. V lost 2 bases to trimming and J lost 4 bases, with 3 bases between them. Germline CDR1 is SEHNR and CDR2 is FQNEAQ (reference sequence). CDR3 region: CASSLFYEQYF. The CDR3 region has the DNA TGTGCCAGCAGCTTATTTTACGAGCAGTACTTC.

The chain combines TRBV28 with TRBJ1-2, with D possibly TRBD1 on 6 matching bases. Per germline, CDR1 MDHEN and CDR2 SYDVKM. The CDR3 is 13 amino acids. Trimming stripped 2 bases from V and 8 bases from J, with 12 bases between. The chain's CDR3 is CASSLLRGQGYTF. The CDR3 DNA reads TGTGCCAGCAGTTTACTACGGGGGCAAGGCTACACCTTC.

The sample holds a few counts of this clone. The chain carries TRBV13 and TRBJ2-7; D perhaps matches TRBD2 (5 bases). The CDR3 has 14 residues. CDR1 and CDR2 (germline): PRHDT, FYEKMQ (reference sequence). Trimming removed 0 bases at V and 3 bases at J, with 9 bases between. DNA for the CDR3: TGTGCCAGCAGCTTAGGAGTCACTAGCTACGAGCAGTACTTC. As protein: CASSLGVTSYEQYF.

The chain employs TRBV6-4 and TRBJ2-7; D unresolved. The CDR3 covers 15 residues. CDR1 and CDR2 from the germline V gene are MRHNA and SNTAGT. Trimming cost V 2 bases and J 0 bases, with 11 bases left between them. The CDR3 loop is CASSDVALSSYEQYF. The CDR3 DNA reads TGTGCCAGCAGTGACGTTGCCCTCAGCTCCTACGAGCAGTACTTC.

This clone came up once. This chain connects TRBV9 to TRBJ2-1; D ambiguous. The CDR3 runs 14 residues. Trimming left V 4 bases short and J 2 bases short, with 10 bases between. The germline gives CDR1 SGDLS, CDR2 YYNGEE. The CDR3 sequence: CASSPRGAYNEQFF. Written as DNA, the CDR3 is TGTGCCAGCAGCCCCCGAGGTGCCTACAATGAGCAGTTCTTC.

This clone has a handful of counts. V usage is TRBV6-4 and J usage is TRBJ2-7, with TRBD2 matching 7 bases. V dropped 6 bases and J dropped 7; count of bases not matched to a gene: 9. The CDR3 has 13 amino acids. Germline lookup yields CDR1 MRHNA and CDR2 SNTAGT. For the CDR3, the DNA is TGTGCCAGCAGCCCAGGGACTACCCAGGAGCAGTACTTC. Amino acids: CASSPGTTQEQYF.

The CDR3: CASSFRGVGYEQFF. The CDR3 nucleotides read TGTGCCAGCAGCTTTCGCGGTGTAGGTTATGAGCAGTTCTTC. The chain couples TRBV5-4 to TRBJ2-1; D remains ambiguous. The CDR3 has 14 amino acids. The germline V gene has CDR1 SGHNT and CDR2 YYREEE (reference sequence). V was pared by 2 bases and J by 8 bases, with 14 bases between.

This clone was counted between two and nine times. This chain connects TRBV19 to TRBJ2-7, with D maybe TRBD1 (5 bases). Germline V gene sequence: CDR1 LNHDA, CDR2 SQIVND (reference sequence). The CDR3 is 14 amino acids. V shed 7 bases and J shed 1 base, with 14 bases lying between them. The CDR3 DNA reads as TGTGCCAGTACCAGATCGACAGAATCCTACGAGCAGTACTTC. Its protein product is CASTRSTESYEQYF.

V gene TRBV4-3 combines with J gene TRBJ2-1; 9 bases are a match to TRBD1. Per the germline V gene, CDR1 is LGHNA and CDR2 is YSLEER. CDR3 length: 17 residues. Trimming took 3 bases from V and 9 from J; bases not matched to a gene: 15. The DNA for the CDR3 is TGCGCCAGCAGCCACCGCCAGCCGGGACAGGGTTCGTTTGAGCAGTTCTTC. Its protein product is CASSHRQPGQGSFEQFF.

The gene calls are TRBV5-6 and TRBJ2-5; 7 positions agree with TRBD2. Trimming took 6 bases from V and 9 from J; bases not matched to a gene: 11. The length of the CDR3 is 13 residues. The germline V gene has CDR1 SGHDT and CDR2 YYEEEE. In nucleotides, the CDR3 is TGTGCCAGCACCATCAGGGCGGGGGAGGCCCAGTACTTC. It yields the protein CASTIRAGEAQYF.

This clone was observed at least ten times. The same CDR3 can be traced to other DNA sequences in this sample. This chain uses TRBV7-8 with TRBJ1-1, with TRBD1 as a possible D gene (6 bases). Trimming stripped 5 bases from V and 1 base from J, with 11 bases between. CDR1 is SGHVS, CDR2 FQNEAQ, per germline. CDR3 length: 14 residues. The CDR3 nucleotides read TGTGCCAGCAGCCTTTTCAGGGGGAACACTGAAGCTTTCTTT. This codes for CASSLFRGNTEAFF.

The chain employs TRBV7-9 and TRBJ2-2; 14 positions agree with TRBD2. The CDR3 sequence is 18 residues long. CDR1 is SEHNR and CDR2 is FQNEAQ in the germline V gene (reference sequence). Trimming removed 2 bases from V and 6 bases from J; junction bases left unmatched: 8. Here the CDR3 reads CASSLHPGTSGSAGELFF. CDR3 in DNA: TGTGCCAGCAGCTTACATCCCGGGACTAGCGGGAGCGCCGGGGAGCTGTTTTTT.

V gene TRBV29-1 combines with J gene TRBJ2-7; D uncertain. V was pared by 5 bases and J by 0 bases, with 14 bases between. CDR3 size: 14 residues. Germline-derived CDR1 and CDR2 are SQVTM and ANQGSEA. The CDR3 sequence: CSVHDRGASYEQYF. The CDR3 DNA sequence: TGCAGCGTTCACGATAGAGGAGCCTCCTACGAGCAGTACTTC.

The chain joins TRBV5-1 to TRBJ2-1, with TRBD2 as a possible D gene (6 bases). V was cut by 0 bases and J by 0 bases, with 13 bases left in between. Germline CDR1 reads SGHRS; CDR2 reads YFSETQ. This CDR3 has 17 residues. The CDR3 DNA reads TGCGCCAGCAGCTTGGGAGTAGCGGATAGCTCCTACAATGAGCAGTTCTTC. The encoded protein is CASSLGVADSSYNEQFF.

The chain's CDR3 is CASSFFRQAATRNYGYTF. The CDR3 nucleotides are TGTGCCAGCAGCTTTTTTAGACAGGCGGCTACTCGGAACTATGGCTACACCTTC. V usage is TRBV7-9 and J usage is TRBJ1-2, with D maybe TRBD1 (6 bases). Germline V CDR1 and CDR2: SEHNR, FQNEAQ (reference sequence). The V end was cut by 3 bases, the J end by 2 bases, with 22 bases between. The CDR3 contains 18 residues. The complete variable domain, with remaining parts taken from reference TRBV7-9 and TRBJ1-2, reads DTGVSQNPRHKITKRGQNVTFRCDPISEHNRLYWYRQTLGQGPEFLTYFQNEAQLEKSRLLSDRFSAERPKGSFSTLEIQRTEQGDSAMYLCASSFFRQAATRNYGYTFGSGTRLTVV.

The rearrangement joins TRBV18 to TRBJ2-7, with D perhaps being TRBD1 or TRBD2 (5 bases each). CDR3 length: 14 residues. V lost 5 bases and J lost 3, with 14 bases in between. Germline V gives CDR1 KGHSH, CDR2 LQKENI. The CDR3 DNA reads TGTGCCAGCTCATCCGGGGCTGCCGGCTACGAGCAGTACTTC. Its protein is CASSSGAAGYEQYF.

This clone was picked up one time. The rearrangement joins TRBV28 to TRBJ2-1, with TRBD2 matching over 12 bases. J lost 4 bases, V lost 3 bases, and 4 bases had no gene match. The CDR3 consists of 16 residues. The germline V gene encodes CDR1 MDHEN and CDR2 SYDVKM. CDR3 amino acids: CASSFSGLAGYNEQFF. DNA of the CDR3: TGTGCCAGCAGTTTCTCCGGACTAGCGGGATACAATGAGCAGTTCTTC.